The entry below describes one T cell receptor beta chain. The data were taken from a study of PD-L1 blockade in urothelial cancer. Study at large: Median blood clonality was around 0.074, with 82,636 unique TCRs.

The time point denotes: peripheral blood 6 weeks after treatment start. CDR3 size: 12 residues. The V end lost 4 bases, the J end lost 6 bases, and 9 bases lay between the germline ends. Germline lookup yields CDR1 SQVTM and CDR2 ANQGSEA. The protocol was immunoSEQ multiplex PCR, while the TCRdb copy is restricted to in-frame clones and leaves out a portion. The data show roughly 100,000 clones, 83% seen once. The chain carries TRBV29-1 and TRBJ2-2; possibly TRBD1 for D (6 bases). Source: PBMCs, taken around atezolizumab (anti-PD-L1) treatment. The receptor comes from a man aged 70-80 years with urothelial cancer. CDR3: CSVVYRAGELFF. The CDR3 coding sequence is TGCAGCGTTGTGTACAGGGCCGGGGAGCTGTTTTTT.